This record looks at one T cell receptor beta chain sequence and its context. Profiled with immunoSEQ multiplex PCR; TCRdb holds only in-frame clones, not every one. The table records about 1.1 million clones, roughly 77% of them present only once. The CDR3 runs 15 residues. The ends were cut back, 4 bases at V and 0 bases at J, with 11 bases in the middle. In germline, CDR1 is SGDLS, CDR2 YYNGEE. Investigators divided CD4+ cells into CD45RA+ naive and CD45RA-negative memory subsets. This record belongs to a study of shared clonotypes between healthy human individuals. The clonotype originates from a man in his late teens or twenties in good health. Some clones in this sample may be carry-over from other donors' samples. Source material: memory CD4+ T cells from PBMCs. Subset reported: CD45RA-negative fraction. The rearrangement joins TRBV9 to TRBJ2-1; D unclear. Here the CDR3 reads CASSLTESSYNEQFF. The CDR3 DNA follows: TGTGCCAGCAGCTTAACAGAGAGCTCCTACAATGAGCAGTTCTTC.